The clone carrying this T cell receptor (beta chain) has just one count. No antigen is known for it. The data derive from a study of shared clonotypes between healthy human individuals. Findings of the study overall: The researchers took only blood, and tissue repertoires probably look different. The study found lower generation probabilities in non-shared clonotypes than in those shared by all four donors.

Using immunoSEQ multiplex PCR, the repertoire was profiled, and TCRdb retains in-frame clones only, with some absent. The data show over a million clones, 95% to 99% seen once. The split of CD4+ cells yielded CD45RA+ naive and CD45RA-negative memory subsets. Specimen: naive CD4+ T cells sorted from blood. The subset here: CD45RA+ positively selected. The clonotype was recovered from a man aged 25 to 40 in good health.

CDR3 region: CASSPGGDEQFF. The CDR3 bases are TGTGCCAGCAGCCCGGGGGGGGATGAGCAGTTCTTC. This chain connects TRBV11-2 to TRBJ2-1; 8 bases align to TRBD2. Trimming took 5 bases from V and 8 from J; bases not matched to a gene: 2. Germline CDR1 is SGHAT and CDR2 is FQNNGV. CDR3 size: 12 residues. Together with reference TRBV11-2 and TRBJ2-1, the CDR3 gives the full variable domain: EAGVAQSPRYKIIEKRQSVAFWCNPISGHATLYWYQQILGQGPKLLIQFQNNGVVDDSQLPKDRFSAERLKGVDSTLKIQPAKLEDSAVYLCASSPGGDEQFFGPGTRLTVL.